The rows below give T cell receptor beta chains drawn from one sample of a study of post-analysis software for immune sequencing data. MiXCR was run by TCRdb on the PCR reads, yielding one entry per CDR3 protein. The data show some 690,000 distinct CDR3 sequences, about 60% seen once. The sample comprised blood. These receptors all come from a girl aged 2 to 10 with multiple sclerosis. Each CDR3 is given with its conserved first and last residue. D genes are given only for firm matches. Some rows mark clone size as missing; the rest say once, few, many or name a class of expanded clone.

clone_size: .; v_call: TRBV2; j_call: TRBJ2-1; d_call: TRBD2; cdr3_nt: TGTGCCAGCAGCGCCTCATCCGGGGGGGCCTTCAATGAGCAGTTCTTC; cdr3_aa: CASSASSGGAFNEQFF
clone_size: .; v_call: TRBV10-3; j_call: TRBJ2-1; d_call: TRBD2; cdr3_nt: TGTGCCGTGGGGGGGGATACCTACAATGAGCGGTTCTTC; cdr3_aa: CAVGGDTYNERFF
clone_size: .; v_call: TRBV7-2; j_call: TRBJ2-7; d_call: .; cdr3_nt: TGTGCCAGCAACCCGGGGGGCCCAGTCTACGAGCAGTACTTC; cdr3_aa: CASNPGGPVYEQYF
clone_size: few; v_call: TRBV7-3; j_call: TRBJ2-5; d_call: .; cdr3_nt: TGTGCCAGCAGCTCCGGACTGCCGAGTCCGCGTGAGACCCAGTACTTC; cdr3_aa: CASSSGLPSPRETQYF
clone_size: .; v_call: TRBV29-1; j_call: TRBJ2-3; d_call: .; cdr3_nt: TGCAGCGTTGACGCTTCCACAGATACGCAGTATTTT; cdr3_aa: CSVDASTDTQYF
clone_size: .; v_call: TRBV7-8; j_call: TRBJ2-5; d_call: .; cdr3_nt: TGTGCCAGCAGCCCCCCCGGCGCGGGTTATCGGAGAGAGACCCAGTACTTC; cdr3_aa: CASSPPGAGYRRETQYF
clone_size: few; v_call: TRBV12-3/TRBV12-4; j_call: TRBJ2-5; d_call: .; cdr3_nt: TGTGCCAGCAGTTTAGAGGGAATCCAAGAGACCCAGTACTTC; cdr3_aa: CASSLEGIQETQYF
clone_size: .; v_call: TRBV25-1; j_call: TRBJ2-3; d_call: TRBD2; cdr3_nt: TGTGCCAGCAGTGAATTAGCGGGAGGGAGTTCAGATACGCAGTATTTT; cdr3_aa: CASSELAGGSSDTQYF
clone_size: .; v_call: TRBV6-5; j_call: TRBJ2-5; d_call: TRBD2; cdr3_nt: TGTGCCAGCAGTTACTCGACTAGCGGGAGAGAGGCCCAGTACTTC; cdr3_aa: CASSYSTSGREAQYF
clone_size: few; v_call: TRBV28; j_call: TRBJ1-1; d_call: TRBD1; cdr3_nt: TGTGCCAGCAGTGCTTCAGGGGGTGGCACTGAAGCTTTCTTT; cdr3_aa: CASSASGGGTEAFF
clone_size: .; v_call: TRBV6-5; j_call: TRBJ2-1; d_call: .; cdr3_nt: TGTGCCAGCAGTTACGTCCCCGGAGGGGGCAACAATGAGCAGTTCTTC; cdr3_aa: CASSYVPGGGNNEQFF
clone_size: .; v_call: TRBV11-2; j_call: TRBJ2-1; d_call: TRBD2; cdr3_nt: TGTGCCAGCAGCTTAGAGCTAGCGGGGGGTACCTCCTACAGTGAGCAGTTCTTC; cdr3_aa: CASSLELAGGTSYSEQFF
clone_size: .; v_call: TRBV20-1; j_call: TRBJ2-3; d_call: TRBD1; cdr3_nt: TGCAGTGCCCGGACAGGACTCGATACGCAGTATTTT; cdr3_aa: CSARTGLDTQYF
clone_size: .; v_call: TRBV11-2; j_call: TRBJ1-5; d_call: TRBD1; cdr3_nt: TGTGCCAGCAGCTACGGACAGGGATCTCAGCCCCAGCATTTT; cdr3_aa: CASSYGQGSQPQHF
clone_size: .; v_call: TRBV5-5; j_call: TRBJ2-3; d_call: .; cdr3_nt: TGTGCCAGCAGTCTGGAGACCCTGACAGATACGCAGTATTTT; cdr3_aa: CASSLETLTDTQYF
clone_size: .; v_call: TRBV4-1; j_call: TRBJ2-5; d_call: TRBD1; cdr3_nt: TGCGCCAGCAGCCAAGAACAGGGGGCAGCTCGGGAGACCCAGTACTTC; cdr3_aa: CASSQEQGAARETQYF
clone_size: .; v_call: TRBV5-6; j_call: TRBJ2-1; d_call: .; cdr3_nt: TGTGCCAGCAGAATCTGGGGGAGGAAGATGGGTGAGCAGTTCTTC; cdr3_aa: CASRIWGRKMGEQFF
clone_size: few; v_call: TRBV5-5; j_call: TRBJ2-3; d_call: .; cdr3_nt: TGTGCCAGCAGCTTGGACCCAGGGCGGGCAGATACGCAGTATTTT; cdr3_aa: CASSLDPGRADTQYF
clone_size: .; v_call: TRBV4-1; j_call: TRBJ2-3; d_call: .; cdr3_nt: TGCGCCAGTGCCCTGTTAGGGGATCGAGATACGCAGTATTTT; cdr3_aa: CASALLGDRDTQYF
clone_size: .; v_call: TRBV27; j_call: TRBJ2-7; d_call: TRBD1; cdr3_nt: TGTGCCAGCAGTCAATTGGGACAGGGGCTTGACGAGCAGTACTTC; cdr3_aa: CASSQLGQGLDEQYF
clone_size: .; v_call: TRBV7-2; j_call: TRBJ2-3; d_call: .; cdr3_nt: TGTGCCAGCTCAGGGGAGGTTTCAGATACGCAGTATTTT; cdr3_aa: CASSGEVSDTQYF
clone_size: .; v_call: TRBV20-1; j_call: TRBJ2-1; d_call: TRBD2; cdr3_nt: TGCAGTGCCTTGAGCGGGGGGTTTGAGCAGTTCTTC; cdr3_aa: CSALSGGFEQFF
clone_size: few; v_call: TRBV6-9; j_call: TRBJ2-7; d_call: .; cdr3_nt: TGTGCCAGCAGCCCAAGGACGGTCTACGAGCAGTACTTC; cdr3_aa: CASSPRTVYEQYF
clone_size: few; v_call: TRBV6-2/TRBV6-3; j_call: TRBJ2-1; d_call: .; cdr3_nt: TGTGCCAGCAGAGCCCGACCGCTGACGCAAGAGCAGTTCTTC; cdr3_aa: CASRARPLTQEQFF
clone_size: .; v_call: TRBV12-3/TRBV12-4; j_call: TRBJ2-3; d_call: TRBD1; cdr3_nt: TGTGCCAGCAGTAAGGGACAGGGCACAGATACGCAGTATTTT; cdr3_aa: CASSKGQGTDTQYF
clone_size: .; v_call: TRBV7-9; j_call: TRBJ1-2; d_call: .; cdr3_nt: TGTGCCAGCACAGGGGAGGCATATGGCTACACCTTC; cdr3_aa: CASTGEAYGYTF
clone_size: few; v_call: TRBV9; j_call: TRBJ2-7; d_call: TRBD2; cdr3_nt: TGTGCCAGCAGCGTAGGAGCCGCGACTAGCGGGAACGAGCAGTACTTC; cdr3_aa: CASSVGAATSGNEQYF
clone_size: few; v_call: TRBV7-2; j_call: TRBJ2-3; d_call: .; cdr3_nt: TGTGCCAGCAGCCTGTCGCATTACACAGATACGCAGTATTTT; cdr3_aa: CASSLSHYTDTQYF
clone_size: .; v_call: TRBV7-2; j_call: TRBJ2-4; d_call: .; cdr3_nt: TGTGCCAGCAGCTTGCTTTCTAGCGAGGCACTATCCAAAAACATTCAGTACTTC; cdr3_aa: CASSLLSSEALSKNIQYF
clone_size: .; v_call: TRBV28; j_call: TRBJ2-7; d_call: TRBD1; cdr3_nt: TGTGCCAGCAGTTCCCCCGACAGGGGGACGTACGAGCAGTACTTC; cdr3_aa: CASSSPDRGTYEQYF
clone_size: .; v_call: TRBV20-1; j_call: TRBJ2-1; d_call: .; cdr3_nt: TGCAGTGCTAGAGGGGACGGCGGCGGGAACTACAATGAGCAGTTCTTC; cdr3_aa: CSARGDGGGNYNEQFF
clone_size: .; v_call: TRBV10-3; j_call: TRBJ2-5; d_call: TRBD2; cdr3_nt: TGTGCCATCAGTAGCGGGGGGAACCAAGAGACCCAGTACTTC; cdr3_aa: CAISSGGNQETQYF
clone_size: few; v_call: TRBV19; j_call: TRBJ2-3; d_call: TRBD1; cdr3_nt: TGTGCCACCGGGACAGGAAACACAGATACGCAGTATTTT; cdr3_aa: CATGTGNTDTQYF
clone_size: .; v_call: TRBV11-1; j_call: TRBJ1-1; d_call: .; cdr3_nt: TGTGCCAGCAGCTTTCGAGGGGGGAGGAAGGCTGAAGCTTTCTTT; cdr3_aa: CASSFRGGRKAEAFF